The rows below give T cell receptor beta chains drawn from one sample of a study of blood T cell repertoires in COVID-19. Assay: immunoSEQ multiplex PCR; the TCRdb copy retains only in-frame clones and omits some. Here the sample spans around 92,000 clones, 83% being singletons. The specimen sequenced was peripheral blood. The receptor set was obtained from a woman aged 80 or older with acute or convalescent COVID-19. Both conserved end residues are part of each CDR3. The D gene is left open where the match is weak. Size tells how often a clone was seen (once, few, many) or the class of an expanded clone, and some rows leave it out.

CDR3 protein: CASSLDSQGWNTEAFF
CDR3 DNA: TGTGCCAGCAGTTTAGATTCTCAGGGGTGGAACACTGAAGCTTTCTTT
clone size: .
V gene: TRBV28
D gene: .
J gene: TRBJ1-1

CDR3 protein: CASSPPGAGTQETQYF
CDR3 DNA: TGTGCCAGCTCACCGCCGGGAGCGGGGACTCAAGAGACCCAGTACTTC
clone size: once
V gene: TRBV18
D gene: TRBD2
J gene: TRBJ2-5

CDR3 protein: CASSSPRGEVTDTQYF
CDR3 DNA: TGTGCCAGCAGCTCCCCCCGGGGGGAAGTGACAGATACGCAGTATTTT
clone size: few
V gene: TRBV12-1
D gene: .
J gene: TRBJ2-3

CDR3 protein: CASELAGGGEQFF
CDR3 DNA: TGTGCTAGTGAACTAGCGGGAGGTGGTGAGCAGTTCTTC
clone size: few
V gene: TRBV12-5
D gene: TRBD2
J gene: TRBJ2-1

CDR3 protein: CAPQDGAAGEVEETQYF
CDR3 DNA: TGTGCCCCCCAGGACGGGGCGGCGGGAGAGGTGGAAGAGACCCAGTACTTC
clone size: .
V gene: TRBV3-1/TRBV3-2
D gene: TRBD2
J gene: TRBJ2-5

CDR3 protein: CASSLDQGALSYEQYF
CDR3 DNA: TGCGCCAGCAGCTTGGATCAGGGGGCGCTCTCCTACGAGCAGTACTTC
clone size: .
V gene: TRBV5-1
D gene: TRBD1
J gene: TRBJ2-7

CDR3 protein: CATRRDRGAETQYF
CDR3 DNA: TGTGCCACCCGTCGGGACAGGGGGGCAGAGACCCAGTACTTC
clone size: .
V gene: TRBV6-5
D gene: TRBD1
J gene: TRBJ2-5

CDR3 protein: CASSLAATNSASAEQYF
CDR3 DNA: TGTGCCAGCAGCTTAGCAGCGACCAACTCGGCATCAGCCGAGCAGTACTTC
clone size: .
V gene: TRBV7-6
D gene: .
J gene: TRBJ2-7

CDR3 protein: CAISESRGNTIYF
CDR3 DNA: TGTGCCATCAGTGAGTCGAGAGGAAACACCATATATTTT
clone size: .
V gene: TRBV10-3
D gene: .
J gene: TRBJ1-3

CDR3 protein: CASSWRTDYEQYF
CDR3 DNA: TGTGCCAGCAGCTGGAGGACTGACTACGAGCAGTACTTC
clone size: .
V gene: TRBV7-2
D gene: .
J gene: TRBJ2-7

CDR3 protein: CASSLYGEGAYEQYF
CDR3 DNA: TGTGCCAGCAGCTTATACGGCGAGGGGGCGTACGAGCAGTACTTC
clone size: few
V gene: TRBV7-6
D gene: TRBD1
J gene: TRBJ2-7

CDR3 protein: CATSRLEGPQHF
CDR3 DNA: TGTGCCACCAGCAGGCTAGAGGGGCCCCAGCATTTT
clone size: few
V gene: TRBV15
D gene: .
J gene: TRBJ1-5

CDR3 protein: CASSDLGLAGGYEQYF
CDR3 DNA: TGTGCCAGCAGCGACCTGGGACTAGCGGGAGGGTACGAGCAGTACTTC
clone size: .
V gene: TRBV11-2
D gene: TRBD2
J gene: TRBJ2-7

CDR3 protein: CASSHLLGAGDREQYF
CDR3 DNA: TGCGCCAGCAGTCACTTACTAGGAGCGGGAGATCGGGAGCAGTACTTC
clone size: .
V gene: TRBV23-1
D gene: TRBD2
J gene: TRBJ2-7

CDR3 protein: CASSRPYNEQFF
CDR3 DNA: TGTGCCAGCAGTCGCCCATACAATGAGCAGTTCTTC
clone size: few
V gene: TRBV6-6
D gene: .
J gene: TRBJ2-1

CDR3 protein: CASSLSGTLSYEQYF
CDR3 DNA: TGTGCCAGCAGTTTATCAGGGACACTCTCCTACGAGCAGTACTTC
clone size: .
V gene: TRBV28
D gene: .
J gene: TRBJ2-7

CDR3 protein: CASSLLGPGTPSEQYF
CDR3 DNA: TGCGCCAGCAGCTTGCTGGGCCCCGGCACCCCTTCCGAGCAGTACTTC
clone size: .
V gene: TRBV5-1
D gene: .
J gene: TRBJ2-7

CDR3 protein: CASSGGTVLHQPQHF
CDR3 DNA: TGTGCCAGTAGTGGTGGGACAGTTCTGCATCAGCCCCAGCATTTT
clone size: .
V gene: TRBV19
D gene: TRBD1
J gene: TRBJ1-5

CDR3 protein: CASSHRDREDYGYTF
CDR3 DNA: TGCGCCAGCAGCCACCGGGACAGGGAAGACTATGGCTACACCTTC
clone size: .
V gene: TRBV4-1
D gene: TRBD1
J gene: TRBJ1-2

CDR3 protein: CASSPSYREVTGNTIYF
CDR3 DNA: TGCGCCAGCAGCCCTAGTTACAGGGAAGTAACTGGAAACACCATATATTTT
clone size: .
V gene: TRBV4-3
D gene: .
J gene: TRBJ1-3

CDR3 protein: CSGNRGRTAEAYNEQFF
CDR3 DNA: TGCAGCGGAAACAGGGGGCGCACAGCGGAGGCTTACAATGAGCAGTTCTTC
clone size: .
V gene: TRBV29-1
D gene: TRBD1
J gene: TRBJ2-1

CDR3 protein: CASSSQGNEKLFF
CDR3 DNA: TGTGCCAGTAGTTCCCAGGGGAATGAAAAACTGTTTTTT
clone size: few
V gene: TRBV19
D gene: .
J gene: TRBJ1-4

CDR3 protein: CAPGSSGRGGETQYF
CDR3 DNA: TGTGCCCCCGGCTCGTCAGGCAGGGGAGGGGAGACCCAGTACTTC
clone size: .
V gene: TRBV19
D gene: .
J gene: TRBJ2-5

CDR3 protein: CASSLQGTNTEAFF
CDR3 DNA: TGCGCCAGCAGCTTACAGGGAACGAACACTGAAGCTTTCTTT
clone size: .
V gene: TRBV5-1
D gene: .
J gene: TRBJ1-1

CDR3 protein: CASRTSGRYNIQYF
CDR3 DNA: TGTGCCAGCAGGACTAGCGGGAGGTACAACATTCAGTACTTC
clone size: .
V gene: TRBV6-6
D gene: TRBD2
J gene: TRBJ2-4

CDR3 protein: CASSWTSGINEQFF
CDR3 DNA: TGTGCCAGCAGTTGGACTAGCGGGATCAATGAGCAGTTCTTC
clone size: few
V gene: TRBV6-2/TRBV6-3
D gene: TRBD2
J gene: TRBJ2-1

CDR3 protein: CASSSGGPGSGELFF
CDR3 DNA: TGTGCCAGCAGCTCGGGTGGTCCCGGGTCCGGGGAGCTGTTTTTT
clone size: .
V gene: TRBV5-4
D gene: .
J gene: TRBJ2-2

CDR3 protein: CSVGGSVQETQYF
CDR3 DNA: TGCAGCGTTGGGGGCAGCGTCCAAGAGACCCAGTACTTC
clone size: .
V gene: TRBV29-1
D gene: .
J gene: TRBJ2-5

CDR3 protein: CASSMDGDQPQHF
CDR3 DNA: TGTGCCAGCAGTATGGACGGGGATCAGCCCCAGCATTTT
clone size: many
V gene: TRBV11-2
D gene: .
J gene: TRBJ1-5

CDR3 protein: CATSGGSQETQYF
CDR3 DNA: TGTGCCACCAGTGGGGGCAGTCAAGAGACCCAGTACTTC
clone size: .
V gene: TRBV24-1
D gene: .
J gene: TRBJ2-5

CDR3 protein: CASSLTPGLAGEETQYF
CDR3 DNA: TGTGCCAGCTCACTAACACCGGGACTAGCGGGAGAAGAGACCCAGTACTTC
clone size: few
V gene: TRBV18
D gene: TRBD2
J gene: TRBJ2-5

CDR3 protein: CASSYRQFPYEQYF
CDR3 DNA: TGTGCCAGCAGTTACCGCCAGTTCCCCTACGAGCAGTACTTC
clone size: .
V gene: TRBV6-2/TRBV6-3
D gene: .
J gene: TRBJ2-7

CDR3 protein: CASSVSSGRAYEQYF
CDR3 DNA: TGTGCCAGCAGCGTATCTAGCGGGCGCGCCTACGAGCAGTACTTC
clone size: .
V gene: TRBV11-2
D gene: TRBD2
J gene: TRBJ2-7

CDR3 protein: CASSQDLTGYDGYTF
CDR3 DNA: TGCGCCAGCAGCCAAGATCTAACAGGGTATGATGGCTACACCTTC
clone size: .
V gene: TRBV4-3
D gene: .
J gene: TRBJ1-2

CDR3 protein: CASSSRSNEQFF
CDR3 DNA: TGCGCCAGCAGTTCCAGGTCAAATGAGCAGTTCTTC
clone size: .
V gene: TRBV10-1
D gene: .
J gene: TRBJ2-1

CDR3 protein: CASSKLAGGPNEQFF
CDR3 DNA: TGTGCCAGCAGCAAACTAGCGGGAGGACCGAATGAGCAGTTCTTC
clone size: once
V gene: TRBV5-8
D gene: TRBD2
J gene: TRBJ2-1

CDR3 protein: CASSLAASGSAYEQYF
CDR3 DNA: TGTGCCAGCAGCTTAGCCGCTAGCGGGAGTGCCTACGAGCAGTACTTC
clone size: once
V gene: TRBV7-2
D gene: TRBD2
J gene: TRBJ2-7

CDR3 protein: CASSGQISNYGYTF
CDR3 DNA: TGTGCCAGCAGTGGACAGATTTCAAACTATGGCTACACCTTC
clone size: once
V gene: TRBV2
D gene: .
J gene: TRBJ1-2

CDR3 protein: CASSLRTGGGEKLFF
CDR3 DNA: TGTGCCAGCAGTTTAAGGACAGGGGGAGGCGAAAAACTGTTTTTT
clone size: .
V gene: TRBV27
D gene: TRBD1
J gene: TRBJ1-4

CDR3 protein: CASSPRSGANTGELFF
CDR3 DNA: TGTGCCAGCTCACCTCGTAGCGGGGCGAACACCGGGGAGCTGTTTTTT
clone size: once
V gene: TRBV18
D gene: TRBD2
J gene: TRBJ2-2

CDR3 protein: CASSLTQGSQPQHF
CDR3 DNA: TGCGCCAGCAGCTTGACGCAGGGAAGTCAGCCCCAGCATTTT
clone size: .
V gene: TRBV5-1
D gene: .
J gene: TRBJ1-5